This TCR beta chain appears in the sequencing data of a study of control samples from healthy donors and cancer patients. V was pared by 4 bases and J by 5 bases, with 17 bases between. The CDR3 extends over 15 amino acids. Per the germline V gene, CDR1 is LNHDA and CDR2 is SQIVND (reference sequence). Sequenced by immunoSEQ multiplex PCR; TCRdb stores in-frame clones only, minus some. In all, the sample yields approximately 190,000 clones. Input material: blood. The V gene is TRBV19, the J gene TRBJ1-2; possible D gene TRBD1, 6 bases. This sequence was found in a woman in her 30s in good health. CDR3 region: CASSTYRVDSYGYTF. Here the CDR3 DNA reads TGTGCCAGTAGTACCTACAGGGTTGACTCGTATGGCTACACCTTC.